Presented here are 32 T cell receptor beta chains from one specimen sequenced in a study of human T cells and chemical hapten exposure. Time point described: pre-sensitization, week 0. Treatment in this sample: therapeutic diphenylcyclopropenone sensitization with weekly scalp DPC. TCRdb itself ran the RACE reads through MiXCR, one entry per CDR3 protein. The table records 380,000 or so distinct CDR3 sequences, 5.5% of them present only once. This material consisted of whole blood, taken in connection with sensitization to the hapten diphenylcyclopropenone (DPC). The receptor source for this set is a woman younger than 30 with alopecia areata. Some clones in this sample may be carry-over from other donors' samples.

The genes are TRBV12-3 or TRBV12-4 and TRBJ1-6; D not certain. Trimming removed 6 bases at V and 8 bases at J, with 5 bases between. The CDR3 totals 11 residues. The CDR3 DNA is TGTGCCAGCAGGCGGGATTCACCCCTCCACTTT. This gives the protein CASRRDSPLHF.

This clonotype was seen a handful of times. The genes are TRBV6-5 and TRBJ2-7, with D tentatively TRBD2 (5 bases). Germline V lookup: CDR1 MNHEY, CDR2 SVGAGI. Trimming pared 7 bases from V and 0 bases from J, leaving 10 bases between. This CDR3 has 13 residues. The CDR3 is CASKDRGSYEQYF. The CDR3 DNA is TGTGCCAGCAAGGACCGGGGCTCCTACGAGCAGTACTTC.

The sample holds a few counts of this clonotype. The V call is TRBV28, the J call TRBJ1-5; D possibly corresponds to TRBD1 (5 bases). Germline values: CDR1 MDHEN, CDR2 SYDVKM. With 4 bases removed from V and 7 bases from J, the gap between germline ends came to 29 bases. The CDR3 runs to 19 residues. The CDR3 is CASSYQIPQRRAARQPQHF. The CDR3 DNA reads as TGTGCCAGCAGTTATCAGATCCCCCAACGCAGGGCTGCGCGCCAGCCCCAGCATTTT.

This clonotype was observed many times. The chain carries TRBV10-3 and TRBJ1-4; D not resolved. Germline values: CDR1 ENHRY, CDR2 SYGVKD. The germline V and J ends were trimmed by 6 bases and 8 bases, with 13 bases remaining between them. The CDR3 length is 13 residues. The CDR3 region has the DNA TGTGCCATCAGCGGTATACCCTGGGAAAAACTGTTTTTT. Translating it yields CAISGIPWEKLFF.

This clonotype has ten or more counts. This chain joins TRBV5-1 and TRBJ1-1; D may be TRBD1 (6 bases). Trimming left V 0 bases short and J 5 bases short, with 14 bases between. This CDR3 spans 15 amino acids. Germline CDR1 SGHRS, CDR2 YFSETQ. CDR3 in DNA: TGCGCCAGCAGCTTGGAGGGGGGAGGAACGACTGAAGCTTTCTTT. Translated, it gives CASSLEGGGTTEAFF.

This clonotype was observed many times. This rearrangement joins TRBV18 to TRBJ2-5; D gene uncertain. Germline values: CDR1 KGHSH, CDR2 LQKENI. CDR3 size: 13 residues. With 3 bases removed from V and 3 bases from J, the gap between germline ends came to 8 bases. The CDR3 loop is CASSPPGEETQYF. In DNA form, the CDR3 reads TGTGCCAGCTCACCCCCTGGGGAAGAGACCCAGTACTTC.

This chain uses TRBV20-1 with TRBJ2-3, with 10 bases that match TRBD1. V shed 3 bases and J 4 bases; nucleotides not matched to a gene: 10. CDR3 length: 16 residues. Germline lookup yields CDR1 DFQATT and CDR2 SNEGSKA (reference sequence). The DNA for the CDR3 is TGCAGTGCTAGCCCTCCGGGACAGGGGCCCTCAGATACGCAGTATTTT. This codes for CSASPPGQGPSDTQYF.

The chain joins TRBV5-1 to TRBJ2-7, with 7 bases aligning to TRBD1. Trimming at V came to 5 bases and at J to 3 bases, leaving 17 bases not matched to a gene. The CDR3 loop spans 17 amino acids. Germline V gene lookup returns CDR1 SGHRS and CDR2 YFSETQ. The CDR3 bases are TGCGCCAGCAGTTTGAGCACCCGACGAACAGGGGACTACGAGCAGTACTTC. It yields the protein CASSLSTRRTGDYEQYF. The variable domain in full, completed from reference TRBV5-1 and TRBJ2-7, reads KAGVTQTPRYLIKTRGQQVTLSCSPISGHRSVSWYQQTPGQGLQFLFEYFSETQRNKGNFPGRFSGRQFSNSRSEMNVSTLELGDSALYLCASSLSTRRTGDYEQYFGPGTRLTVT.

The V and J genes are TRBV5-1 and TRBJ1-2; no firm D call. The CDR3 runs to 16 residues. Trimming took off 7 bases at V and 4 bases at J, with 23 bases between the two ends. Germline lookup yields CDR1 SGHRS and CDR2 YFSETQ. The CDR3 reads CASSPTPEKPSYGYTF. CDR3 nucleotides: TGCGCCAGCTCCCCGACCCCCGAAAAACCCTCCTATGGCTACACCTTC.

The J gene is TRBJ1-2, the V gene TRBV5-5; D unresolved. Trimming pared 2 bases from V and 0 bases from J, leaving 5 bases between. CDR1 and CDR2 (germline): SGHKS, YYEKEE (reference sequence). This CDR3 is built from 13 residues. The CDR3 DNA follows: TGTGCCAGCAGCTTCGCGGCTAACTATGGCTACACCTTC. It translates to CASSFAANYGYTF.

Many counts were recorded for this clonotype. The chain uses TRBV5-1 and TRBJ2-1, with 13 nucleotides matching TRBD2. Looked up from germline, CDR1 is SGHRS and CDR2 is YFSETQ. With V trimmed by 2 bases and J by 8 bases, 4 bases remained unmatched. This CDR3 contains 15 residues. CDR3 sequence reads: CASSFGLAGVDEQFF. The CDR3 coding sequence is TGCGCCAGCAGCTTCGGACTAGCGGGGGTGGATGAGCAGTTCTTC.

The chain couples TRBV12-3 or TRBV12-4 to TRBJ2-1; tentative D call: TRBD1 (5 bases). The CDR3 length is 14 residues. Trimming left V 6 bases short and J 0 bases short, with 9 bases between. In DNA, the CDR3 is TGTGCCAGCAGCCGGACAAACTCCTACAATGAGCAGTTCTTC. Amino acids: CASSRTNSYNEQFF.

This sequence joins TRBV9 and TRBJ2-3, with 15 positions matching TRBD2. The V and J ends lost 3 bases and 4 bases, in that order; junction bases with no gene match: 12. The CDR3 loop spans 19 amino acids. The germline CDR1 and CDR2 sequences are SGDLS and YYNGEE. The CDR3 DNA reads TGTGCCAGCAGCGCCAAGGGACTAGCGGGGGGCCTTCGCGCAGATACGCAGTATTTT. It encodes CASSAKGLAGGLRADTQYF.

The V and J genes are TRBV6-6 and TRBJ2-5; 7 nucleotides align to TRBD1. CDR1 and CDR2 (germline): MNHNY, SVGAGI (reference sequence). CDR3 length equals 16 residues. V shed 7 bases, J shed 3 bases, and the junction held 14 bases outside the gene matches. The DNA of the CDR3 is TGTGCCAGCACCGATCAGGGGACAGCGAGAGAAGAGACCCAGTACTTC. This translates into CASTDQGTAREETQYF.

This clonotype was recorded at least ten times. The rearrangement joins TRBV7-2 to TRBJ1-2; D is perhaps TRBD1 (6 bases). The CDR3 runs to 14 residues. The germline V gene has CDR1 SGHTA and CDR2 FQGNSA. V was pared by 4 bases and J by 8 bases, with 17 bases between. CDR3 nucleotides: TGTGCCAGCAGCTCCCGAAACACAGGGTACGGCTACACCTTC. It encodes CASSSRNTGYGYTF. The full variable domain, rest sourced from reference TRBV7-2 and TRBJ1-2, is GAGVSQSPSNKVTEKGKDVELRCDPISGHTALYWYRQSLGQGLEFLIYFQGNSAPDKSGLPSDRFSAERTGGSVSTLTIQRTQQEDSAVYLCASSSRNTGYGYTFGSGTRLTVV.

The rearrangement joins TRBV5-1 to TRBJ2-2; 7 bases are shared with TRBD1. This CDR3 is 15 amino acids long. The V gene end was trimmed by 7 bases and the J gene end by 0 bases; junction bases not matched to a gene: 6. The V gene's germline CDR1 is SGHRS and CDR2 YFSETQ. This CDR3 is CASLQGPANTGELFF. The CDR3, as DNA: TGCGCCAGCCTACAGGGGCCCGCGAACACCGGGGAGCTGTTTTTT.

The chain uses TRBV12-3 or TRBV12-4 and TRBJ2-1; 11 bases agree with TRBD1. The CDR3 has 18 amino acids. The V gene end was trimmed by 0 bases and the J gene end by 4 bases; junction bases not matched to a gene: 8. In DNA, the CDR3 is TGTGCCAGCAGTTTAGCCGGGACAGGGGGAGCGGGGTACAATGAGCAGTTCTTC. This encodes CASSLAGTGGAGYNEQFF.

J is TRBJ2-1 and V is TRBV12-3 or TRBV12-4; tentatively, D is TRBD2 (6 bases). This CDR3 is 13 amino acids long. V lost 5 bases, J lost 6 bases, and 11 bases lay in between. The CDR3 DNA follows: TGTGCCAGCAGTGACCGGGACTTCAATGAGCAGTTCTTC. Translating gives CASSDRDFNEQFF.

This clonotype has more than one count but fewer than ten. CDR3 DNA sequence: TGTGCCAGCAGCTTGGACCGGCGGGGCACTGAAGCTTTCTTT. Its protein product is CASSLDRRGTEAFF. The V call is TRBV7-2, the J call TRBJ1-1; D unresolved. CDR1 and CDR2 (germline): SGHTA, FQGNSA. Trimming removed 3 bases from V and 4 bases from J, with 12 bases in between. This CDR3 region has 14 residues.

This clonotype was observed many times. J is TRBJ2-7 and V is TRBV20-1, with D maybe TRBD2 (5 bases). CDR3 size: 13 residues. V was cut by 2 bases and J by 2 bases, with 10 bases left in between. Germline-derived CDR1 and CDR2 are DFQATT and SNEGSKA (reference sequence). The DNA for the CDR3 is TGCAGTGCTAGAAACGGGGAAGCCTACGAGCAGTACTTC. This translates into CSARNGEAYEQYF.

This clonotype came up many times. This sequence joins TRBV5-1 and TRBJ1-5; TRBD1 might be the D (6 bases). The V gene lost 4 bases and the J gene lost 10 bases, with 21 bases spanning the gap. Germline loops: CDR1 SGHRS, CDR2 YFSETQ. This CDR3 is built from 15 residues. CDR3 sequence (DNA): TGCGCCAGCAGCACGGCCGGGGAGGGGGAAGACCCCCAGCATTTT. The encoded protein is CASSTAGEGEDPQHF.

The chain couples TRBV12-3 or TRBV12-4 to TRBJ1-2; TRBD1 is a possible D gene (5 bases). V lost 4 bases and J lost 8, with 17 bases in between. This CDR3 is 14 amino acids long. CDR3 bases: TGTGCCAGCAGTTCCGAACCGGGGGTCCGGGGCTACACCTTC. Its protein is CASSSEPGVRGYTF.

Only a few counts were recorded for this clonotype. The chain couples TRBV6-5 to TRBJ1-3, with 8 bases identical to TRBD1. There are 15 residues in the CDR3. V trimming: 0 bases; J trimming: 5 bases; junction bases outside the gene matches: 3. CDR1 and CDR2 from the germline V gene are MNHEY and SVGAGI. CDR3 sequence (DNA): TGTGCCAGCAGTTACTCCGGACAGGGAAGAAACACCATATATTTT. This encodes CASSYSGQGRNTIYF.

This CDR3 is CASSYKAGSPGNTIYF. For the CDR3, the DNA is TGTGCCAGCAGTTATAAAGCAGGCTCTCCTGGAAACACCATATATTTT. The chain combines TRBV6-5 with TRBJ1-3, with no clear D. The V gene's germline CDR1 is MNHEY and CDR2 SVGAGI. This CDR3 comprises 16 residues. The V and J ends lost 3 bases and 2 bases respectively, with 14 bases between them.

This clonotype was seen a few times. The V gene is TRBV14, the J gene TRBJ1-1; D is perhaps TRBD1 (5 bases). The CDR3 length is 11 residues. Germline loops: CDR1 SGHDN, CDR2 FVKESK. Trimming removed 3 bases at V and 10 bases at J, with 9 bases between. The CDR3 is CASSQGRTAFF. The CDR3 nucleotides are TGTGCCAGCAGCCAGGGACGAACAGCTTTCTTT.

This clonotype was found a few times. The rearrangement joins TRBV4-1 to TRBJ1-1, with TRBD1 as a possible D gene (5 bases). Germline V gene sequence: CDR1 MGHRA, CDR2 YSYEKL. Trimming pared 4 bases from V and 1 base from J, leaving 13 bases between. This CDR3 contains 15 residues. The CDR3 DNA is TGCGCCAGCAGCCCGCAACGGACAACGAACACTGAAGCTTTCTTT. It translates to CASSPQRTTNTEAFF.

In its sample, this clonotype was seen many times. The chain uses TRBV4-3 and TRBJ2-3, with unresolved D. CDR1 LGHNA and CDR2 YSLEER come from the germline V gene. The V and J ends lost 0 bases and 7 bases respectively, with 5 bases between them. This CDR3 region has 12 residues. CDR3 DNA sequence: TGCGCCAGCAGCCAAGACAGGCATACGCAGTATTTT. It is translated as CASSQDRHTQYF.

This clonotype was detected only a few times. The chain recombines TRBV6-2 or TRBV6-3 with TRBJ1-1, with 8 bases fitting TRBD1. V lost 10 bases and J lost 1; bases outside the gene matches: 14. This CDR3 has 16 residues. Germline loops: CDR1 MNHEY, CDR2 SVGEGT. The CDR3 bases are TGTGCCACCACCACCCCGAACAGGGGGGCGAACACTGAAGCTTTCTTT. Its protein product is CATTTPNRGANTEAFF.

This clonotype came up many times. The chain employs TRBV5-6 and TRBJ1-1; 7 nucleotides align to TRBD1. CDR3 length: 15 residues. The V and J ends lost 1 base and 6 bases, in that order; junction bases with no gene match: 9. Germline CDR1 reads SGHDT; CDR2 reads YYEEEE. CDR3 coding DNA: TGTGCCAGCAGCTTGATCAGGGGCCAGGGGGCTGAAGCTTTCTTT. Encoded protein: CASSLIRGQGAEAFF.

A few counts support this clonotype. The DNA for the CDR3 is TGTGCCAGCGCGCAGGGCGGGGGGGGCACAGATACGCAGTATTTT. Protein: CASAQGGGGTDTQYF. The chain recombines TRBV11-3 with TRBJ2-3, with 9 bases fitting TRBD2. This CDR3 spans 15 amino acids. The junction had 7 bases not matched to a gene; V was cut back by 8 bases and J by 1 base. From germline, CDR1 is SGHNT and CDR2 YENEEA.

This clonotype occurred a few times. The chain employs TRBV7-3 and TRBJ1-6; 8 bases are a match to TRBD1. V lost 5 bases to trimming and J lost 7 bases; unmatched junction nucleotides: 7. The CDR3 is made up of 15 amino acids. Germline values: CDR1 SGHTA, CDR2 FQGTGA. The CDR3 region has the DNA TGTGCCAGCAGCGTTGCTGGACAGGGAAATTCACCCCTCCACTTT. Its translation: CASSVAGQGNSPLHF.

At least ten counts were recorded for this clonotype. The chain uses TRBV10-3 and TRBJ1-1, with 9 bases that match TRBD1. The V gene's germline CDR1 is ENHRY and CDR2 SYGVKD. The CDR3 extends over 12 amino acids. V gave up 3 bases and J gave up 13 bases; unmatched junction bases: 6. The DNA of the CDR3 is TGTGCCATCAGTGAAATGACAGGGGGTGGTTTCTTT. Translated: CAISEMTGGGFF.